This T cell receptor (beta chain) was obtained from a study of shared clonotypes between healthy human individuals. In its sample, this clone was seen once. The CDR3 sequence is 16 residues long. Trimming at V came to 3 bases and at J to 5 bases, leaving 8 bases not matched to a gene. The germline V gene has CDR1 LGHNT and CDR2 FRNRAP. Some clones are missing from TCRdb's copy, which holds only in-frame ones; the method was immunoSEQ multiplex PCR. The repertoire includes approximately 980,000 clones, approximately 80% of them detected once, and about 1.5% sits in the top ten. Material for sequencing was memory CD4+ T cells sorted from blood. Subset noted: CD45RA-negative fraction. The chain joins TRBV12-5 to TRBJ2-1; 9 positions match TRBD2. The TCR sequence derives from a man younger than 35 in good health. CDR3 residues: CASGLTPGLADNEQFF. CDR3 coding DNA: TGTGCTAGTGGTTTAACACCGGGACTAGCAGACAATGAGCAGTTCTTC.